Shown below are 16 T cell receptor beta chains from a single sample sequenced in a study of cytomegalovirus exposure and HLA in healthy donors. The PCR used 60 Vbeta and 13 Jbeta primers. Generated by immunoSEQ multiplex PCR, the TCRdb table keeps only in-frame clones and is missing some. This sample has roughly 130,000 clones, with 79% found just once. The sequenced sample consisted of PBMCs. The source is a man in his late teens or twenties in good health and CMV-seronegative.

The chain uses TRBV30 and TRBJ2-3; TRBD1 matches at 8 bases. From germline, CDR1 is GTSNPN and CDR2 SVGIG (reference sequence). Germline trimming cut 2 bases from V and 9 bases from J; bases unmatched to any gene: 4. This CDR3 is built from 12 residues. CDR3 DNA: TGTGCCTGGAGTAGAGACAGGGGAACGCAGTATTTT. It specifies CAWSRDRGTQYF.

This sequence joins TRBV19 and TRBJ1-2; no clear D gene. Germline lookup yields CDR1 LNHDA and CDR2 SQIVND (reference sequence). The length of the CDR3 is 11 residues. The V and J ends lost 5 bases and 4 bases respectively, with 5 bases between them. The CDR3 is CASSFSYGYTF. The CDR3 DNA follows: TGTGCCAGTAGTTTCAGCTATGGCTACACCTTC.

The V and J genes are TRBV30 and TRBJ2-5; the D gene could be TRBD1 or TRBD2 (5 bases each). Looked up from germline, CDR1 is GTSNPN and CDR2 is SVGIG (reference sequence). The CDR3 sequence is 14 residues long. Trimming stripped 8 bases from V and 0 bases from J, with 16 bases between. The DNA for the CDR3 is TGTGCCGGGACCAGGGTTTCGGACCAAGAGACCCAGTACTTC. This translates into CAGTRVSDQETQYF.

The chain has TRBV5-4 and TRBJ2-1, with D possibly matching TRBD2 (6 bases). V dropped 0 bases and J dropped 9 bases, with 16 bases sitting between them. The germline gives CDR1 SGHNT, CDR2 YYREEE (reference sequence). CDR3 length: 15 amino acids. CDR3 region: CASSLASANYGEQFF. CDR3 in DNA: TGTGCCAGCAGCTTGGCTAGCGCAAATTACGGTGAGCAGTTCTTC. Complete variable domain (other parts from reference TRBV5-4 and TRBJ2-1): ETGVTQSPTHLIKTRGQQVTLRCSSQSGHNTVSWYQQALGQGPQFIFQYYREEENGRGNFPPRFSGLQFPNYSSELNVNALELDDSALYLCASSLASANYGEQFFGPGTRLTVL.

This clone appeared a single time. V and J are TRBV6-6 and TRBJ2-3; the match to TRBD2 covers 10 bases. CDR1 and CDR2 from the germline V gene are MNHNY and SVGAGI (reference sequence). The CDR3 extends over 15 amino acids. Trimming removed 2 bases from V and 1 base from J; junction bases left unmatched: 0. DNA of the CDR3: TGTGCCAGCAGTTACGGGACTAGCGGCACAGATACGCAGTATTTT. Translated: CASSYGTSGTDTQYF.

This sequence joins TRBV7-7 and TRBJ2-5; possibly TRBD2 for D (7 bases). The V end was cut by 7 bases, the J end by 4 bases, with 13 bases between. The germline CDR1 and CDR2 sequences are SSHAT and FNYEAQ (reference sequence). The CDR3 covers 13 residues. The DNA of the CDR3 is TGTGCCAGCACCCAGGGGAGGGGAGAGACCCAGTACTTC. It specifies CASTQGRGETQYF.

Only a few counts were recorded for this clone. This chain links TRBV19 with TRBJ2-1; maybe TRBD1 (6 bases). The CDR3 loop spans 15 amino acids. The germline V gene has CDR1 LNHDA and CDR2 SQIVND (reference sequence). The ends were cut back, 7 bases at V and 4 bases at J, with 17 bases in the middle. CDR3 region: CASKSALGQYNEQFF. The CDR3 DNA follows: TGTGCCAGTAAGTCCGCCCTCGGACAGTACAATGAGCAGTTCTTC.

The CDR3 loop is CASSPGTGEQYV. The CDR3 DNA is TGTGCCAGCAGCCCAGGGACAGGCGAGCAGTACGTC. The chain is built from TRBV7-9 and TRBJ2-7; 8 nucleotides line up with TRBD1. The CDR3 runs 12 residues. Trimming cost V 5 bases and J 6 bases; bases outside gene matches: 3. Germline V gene lookup returns CDR1 SEHNR and CDR2 FQNEAQ (reference sequence).

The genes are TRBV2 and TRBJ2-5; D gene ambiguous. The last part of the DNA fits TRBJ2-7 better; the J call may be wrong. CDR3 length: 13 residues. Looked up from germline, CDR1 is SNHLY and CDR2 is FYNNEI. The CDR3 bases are TGTGCCAGGCTCCGGTTCCAACCTTACGAGCAGTACTTC. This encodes CARLRFQPYEQYF.

DNA for the CDR3: TGCGCCAGCACCAAGGACAGCGCCCCCGAGGGACAGTTCTTC. Its translation: CASTKDSAPEGQFF. The V gene is TRBV5-1, the J gene TRBJ2-1; possible D gene TRBD1, 6 bases. Deletions cut 6 bases from V and 13 bases from J, with 23 bases between. Germline V gene data show CDR1 as SGHRS and CDR2 as YFSETQ. CDR3 length: 14 residues.

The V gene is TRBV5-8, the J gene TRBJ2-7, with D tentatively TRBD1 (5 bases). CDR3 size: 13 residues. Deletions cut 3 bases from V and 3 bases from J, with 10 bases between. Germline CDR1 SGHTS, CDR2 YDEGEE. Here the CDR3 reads CASSSFRVYEQYV. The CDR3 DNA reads TGTGCCAGCAGCTCGTTCAGGGTCTACGAGCAGTACGTC.

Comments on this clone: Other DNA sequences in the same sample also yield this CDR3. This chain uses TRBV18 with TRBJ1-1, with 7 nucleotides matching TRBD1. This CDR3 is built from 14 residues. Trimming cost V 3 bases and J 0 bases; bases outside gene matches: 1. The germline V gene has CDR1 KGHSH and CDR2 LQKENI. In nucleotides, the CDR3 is TGTGCCAGCTCACCGGACAGGATGAACACTGAAGCTTTCTTT. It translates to CASSPDRMNTEAFF.

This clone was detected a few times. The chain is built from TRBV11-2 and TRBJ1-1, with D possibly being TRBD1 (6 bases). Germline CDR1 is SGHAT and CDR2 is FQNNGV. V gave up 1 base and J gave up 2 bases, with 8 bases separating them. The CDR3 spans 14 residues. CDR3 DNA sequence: TGTGCCAGCAGCTTAGCACAGGGTAACACTGAAGCTTTCTTT. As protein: CASSLAQGNTEAFF.

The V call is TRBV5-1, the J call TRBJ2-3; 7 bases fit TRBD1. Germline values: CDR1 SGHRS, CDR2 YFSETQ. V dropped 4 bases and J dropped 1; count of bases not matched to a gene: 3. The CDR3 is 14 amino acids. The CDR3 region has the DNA TGCGCCAGCAGCCCCGGGACAGGCACAGATACGCAGTATTTT. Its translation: CASSPGTGTDTQYF.

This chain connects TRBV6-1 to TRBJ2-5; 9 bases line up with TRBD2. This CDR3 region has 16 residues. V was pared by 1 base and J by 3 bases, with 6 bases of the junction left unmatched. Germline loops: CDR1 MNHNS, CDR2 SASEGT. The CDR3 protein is CASSEGLAEIKETQYF. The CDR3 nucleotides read TGTGCCAGCAGTGAAGGACTAGCGGAGATCAAAGAGACCCAGTACTTC.

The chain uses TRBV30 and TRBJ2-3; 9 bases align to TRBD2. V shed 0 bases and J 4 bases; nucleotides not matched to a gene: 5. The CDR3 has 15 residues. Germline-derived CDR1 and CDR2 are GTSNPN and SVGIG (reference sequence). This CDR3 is CAWSVRPSGADTQYF. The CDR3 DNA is TGTGCCTGGAGTGTACGTCCTAGCGGGGCAGATACGCAGTATTTT. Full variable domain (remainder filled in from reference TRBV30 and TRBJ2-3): SQTIHQWPATLVQPVGSPLSLECTVEGTSNPNLYWYRQAAGRGLQLLFYSVGIGQISSEVPQNLSASRPQDRQFILSSKKLLLSDSGFYLCAWSVRPSGADTQYFGPGTRLTVL.